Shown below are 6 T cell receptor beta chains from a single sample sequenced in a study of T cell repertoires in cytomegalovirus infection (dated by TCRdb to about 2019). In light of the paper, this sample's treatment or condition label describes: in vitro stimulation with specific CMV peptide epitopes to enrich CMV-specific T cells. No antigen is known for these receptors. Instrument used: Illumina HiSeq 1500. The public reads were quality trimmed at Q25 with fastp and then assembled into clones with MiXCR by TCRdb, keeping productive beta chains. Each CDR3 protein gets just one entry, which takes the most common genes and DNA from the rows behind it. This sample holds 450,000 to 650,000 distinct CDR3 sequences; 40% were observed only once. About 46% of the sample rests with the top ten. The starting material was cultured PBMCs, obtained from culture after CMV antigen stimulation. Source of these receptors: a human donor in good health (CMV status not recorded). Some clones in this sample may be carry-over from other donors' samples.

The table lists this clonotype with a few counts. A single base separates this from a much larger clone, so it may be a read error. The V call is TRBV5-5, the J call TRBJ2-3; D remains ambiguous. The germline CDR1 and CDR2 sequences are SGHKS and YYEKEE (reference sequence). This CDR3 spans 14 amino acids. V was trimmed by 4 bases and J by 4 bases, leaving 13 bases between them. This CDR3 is CASSPRWAADTQYF. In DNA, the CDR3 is TGTGCCAGCAGCCCCCGGTGGGCGGCAGATACGCAGTATTTT.

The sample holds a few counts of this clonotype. CDR3 residues: CASSLSTPRGRLGETQYF. CDR3 coding DNA: TGTGCCAGCAGCTTATCGACCCCCCGGGGGCGCCTAGGAGAGACCCAGTACTTC. The chain has TRBV7-8 and TRBJ2-5; D could derive from TRBD1 or TRBD2 (6 bases each). In germline, CDR1 is SGHVS, CDR2 FQNEAQ. The ends were cut back, 2 bases at V and 4 bases at J, with 23 bases in the middle. The CDR3 has 18 amino acids. Full variable domain (missing parts from reference TRBV7-8 and TRBJ2-5): GAGVSQSPRYKVAKRGQDVALRCDPISGHVSLFWYQQALGQGPEFLTYFQNEAQLDKSGLPSDRFFAERPEGSVSTLKIQRTQQEDSAVYLCASSLSTPRGRLGETQYFGPGTRLLVL.

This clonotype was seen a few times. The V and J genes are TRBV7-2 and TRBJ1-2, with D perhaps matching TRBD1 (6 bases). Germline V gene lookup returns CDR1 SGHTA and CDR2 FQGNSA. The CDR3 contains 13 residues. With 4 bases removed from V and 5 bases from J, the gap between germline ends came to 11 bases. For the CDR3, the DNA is TGTGCCAGCAGCTCTCAAAGGGGGTATGGCTACACCTTC. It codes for CASSSQRGYGYTF.

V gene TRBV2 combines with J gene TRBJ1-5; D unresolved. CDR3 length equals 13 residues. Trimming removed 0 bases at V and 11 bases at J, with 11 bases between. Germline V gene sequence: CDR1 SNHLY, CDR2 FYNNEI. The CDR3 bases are TGTGCCAGCAGTGAAGCGCTTCGGGAGGCCCAGCATTTT. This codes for CASSEALREAQHF.

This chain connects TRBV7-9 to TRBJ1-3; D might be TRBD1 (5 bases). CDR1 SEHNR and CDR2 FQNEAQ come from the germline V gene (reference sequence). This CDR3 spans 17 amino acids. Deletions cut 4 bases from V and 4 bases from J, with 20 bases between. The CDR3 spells CASSYTPVWTPGNTIYF. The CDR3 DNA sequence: TGTGCCAGCAGCTACACCCCTGTCTGGACACCAGGAAACACCATATATTTT.

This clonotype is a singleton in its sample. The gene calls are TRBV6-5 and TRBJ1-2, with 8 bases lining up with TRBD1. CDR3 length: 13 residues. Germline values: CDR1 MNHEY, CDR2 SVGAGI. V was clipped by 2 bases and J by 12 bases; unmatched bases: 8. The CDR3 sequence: CASSYGAGGHNTF. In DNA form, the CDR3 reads TGTGCCAGCAGTTACGGGGCAGGGGGCCACAACACCTTC.